These 17 T cell receptor beta chains were sequenced from one sample in a study of shared clonotypes between healthy human individuals. It was CD45RO-negative cells, positively selected for CCR7, that made up naive CD8 cells, with terminally differentiated effector memory CD45RA+ cells excluded. Using immunoSEQ multiplex PCR, the repertoire was profiled, and TCRdb retains in-frame clones only, with some absent. The sample has some 1,900,000 clones; about 95% are singletons. The sequencing input was naive CD8+ T cells sorted from blood. The receptors were gathered from a young man in good health.

The chain recombines TRBV27 with TRBJ2-5, with 9 bases matching TRBD1. V was pared by 8 bases and J by 7 bases, with 11 bases of the junction left unmatched. CDR1 and CDR2 from the germline V gene are MNHEY and SMNVEV (reference sequence). CDR3 length: 14 amino acids. In DNA form, the CDR3 reads TGTGCCAGCGGGGACAGGGAAGAGGTTGGGACCCAGTACTTC. This gives the protein CASGDREEVGTQYF.

J is TRBJ2-7 and V is TRBV11-2, with D tentatively TRBD2 (6 bases). This CDR3 has 13 residues. The germline V gene encodes CDR1 SGHAT and CDR2 FQNNGV. V gave up 4 bases and J gave up 0 bases, with 7 bases separating them. The chain's CDR3 is CASSSGGSYEQYF. In DNA, the CDR3 is TGTGCCAGCAGCTCCGGGGGCTCCTACGAGCAGTACTTC.

With regard to this clone: The same CDR3 arises from other DNA sequences in this sample as well. The chain carries TRBV5-6 and TRBJ1-1; D gene ambiguous. This CDR3 has 15 residues. Trimming took 0 bases from V and 0 from J, leaving 9 bases between them. Germline lookup yields CDR1 SGHDT and CDR2 YYEEEE. The CDR3 here is CASSLGRTVNTEAFF. The DNA of the CDR3 is TGTGCCAGCAGCTTGGGACGGACCGTGAACACTGAAGCTTTCTTT. Supplemented by reference TRBV5-6 and TRBJ1-1, the full variable domain reads DAGVTQSPTHLIKTRGQQVTLRCSPKSGHDTVSWYQQALGQGPQFIFQYYEEEERQRGNFPDRFSGHQFPNYSSELNVNALLLGDSALYLCASSLGRTVNTEAFFGQGTRLTVV.

This clone was found once. The chain joins TRBV10-3 to TRBJ2-3, with 9 bases matching TRBD2. This CDR3 has 17 residues. Germline V lookup: CDR1 ENHRY, CDR2 SYGVKD. V shed 9 bases and J 2 bases; nucleotides not matched to a gene: 15. DNA for the CDR3: TGTGCCATTGCTGAGTGGACTCTAGCGGGGCCCACAGATACGCAGTATTTT. Residues: CAIAEWTLAGPTDTQYF.

The chain links TRBV30 to TRBJ2-1, with D unclear. V dropped 0 bases and J dropped 10 bases, with 13 bases sitting between them. Germline V lookup: CDR1 GTSNPN, CDR2 SVGIG (reference sequence). The CDR3 has 13 residues. The CDR3 coding sequence is TGTGCCTGGAGTGTACTTAGTTTGGGGGAGCAGTTCTTC. Translating it yields CAWSVLSLGEQFF.

J is TRBJ1-2 and V is TRBV13, with a tentative D call TRBD1 (5 bases). Trimming took off 3 bases at V and 3 bases at J, with 14 bases between the two ends. Germline CDR1 reads PRHDT; CDR2 reads FYEKMQ (reference sequence). The CDR3 is 15 residues long. CDR3 DNA sequence: TGTGCCAGCAGCTTGGCCGGGACTTACGACTATGGCTACACCTTC. It codes for CASSLAGTYDYGYTF.

J is TRBJ2-3 and V is TRBV30, with a tentative D call TRBD2 (5 bases). V dropped 4 bases and J dropped 1 base, with 12 bases sitting between them. CDR1 is GTSNPN, CDR2 SVGIG, per germline (reference sequence). The CDR3 runs to 14 residues. CDR3 bases: TGTGCCTGGACATGGGGAGTCGGCACAGATACGCAGTATTTT. Translation: CAWTWGVGTDTQYF. Drawing the rest from reference TRBV30 and TRBJ2-3, the complete variable domain is SQTIHQWPATLVQPVGSPLSLECTVEGTSNPNLYWYRQAAGRGLQLLFYSVGIGQISSEVPQNLSASRPQDRQFILSSKKLLLSDSGFYLCAWTWGVGTDTQYFGPGTRLTVL.

The chain couples TRBV9 to TRBJ1-1; D is possibly TRBD1 (6 bases). The germline V gene has CDR1 SGDLS and CDR2 YYNGEE. The CDR3 loop spans 14 amino acids. Trimming removed 0 bases from V and 6 bases from J, with 12 bases in between. The CDR3 sequence: CASSVGQGLAEAFF. Here the CDR3 DNA reads TGTGCCAGCAGCGTAGGCCAGGGGCTGGCTGAAGCTTTCTTT.

A single count supports this clone. The chain has TRBV27 and TRBJ1-4, with D hard to call. The CDR3 has 16 residues. Trimming stripped 3 bases from V and 6 bases from J, with 17 bases between. CDR1 MNHEY and CDR2 SMNVEV come from the germline V gene (reference sequence). DNA for the CDR3: TGTGCCAGCAGTTTGTACAGACGGAGGAATGATGAAAAACTGTTTTTT. This translates into CASSLYRRRNDEKLFF.

The chain carries TRBV4-3 and TRBJ1-2, with 9 bases aligning to TRBD1. Germline V CDR1 and CDR2: LGHNA, YSLEER. V lost 2 bases to trimming and J lost 0 bases; unmatched junction nucleotides: 7. The CDR3 runs to 17 residues. CDR3 in amino acids: CASSQLTGGPTNYGYTF. The DNA of the CDR3 is TGCGCCAGCAGCCAACTAACAGGGGGCCCAACTAACTATGGCTACACCTTC.

J is TRBJ2-7 and V is TRBV27, with D perhaps TRBD1 or TRBD2 (5 bases each). V lost 6 bases and J 2 bases, leaving 17 bases between the germline ends. Germline assignment: CDR1 MNHEY and CDR2 SMNVEV (reference sequence). The CDR3 runs to 15 residues. The CDR3 spells CASSSTPGLPYEQYF. CDR3 in DNA: TGTGCCAGCAGCTCAACCCCGGGGCTCCCCTACGAGCAGTACTTC.

The V call is TRBV29-1, the J call TRBJ2-7, with a weak D call TRBD1 (7 bases). The CDR3 consists of 15 residues. Deletions cut 3 bases from V and 6 bases from J, with 21 bases between. From germline, CDR1 is SQVTM and CDR2 ANQGSEA. CDR3: CSVDRGDSGAGEQYF. CDR3 DNA: TGCAGCGTTGACAGGGGGGACAGTGGAGCAGGCGAGCAGTACTTC.

The rearrangement links TRBV7-9 to TRBJ2-2; no clear D gene. The CDR3 covers 14 residues. CDR1 and CDR2 from the germline V gene are SEHNR and FQNEAQ (reference sequence). V dropped 2 bases and J dropped 5 bases, with 9 bases sitting between them. CDR3 sequence: CASSLSMGTGELFF. For the CDR3, the DNA is TGTGCCAGCAGCTTAAGTATGGGGACCGGGGAGCTGTTTTTT.

This clone was counted once. As DNA, the CDR3 is TGTGCCATCAGTGAGCCCCCTAGGCAGAATTGGTACCAAGAGACCCAGTACTTC. Its translation: CAISEPPRQNWYQETQYF. The V gene is TRBV10-3, the J gene TRBJ2-5; D not certain. There are 18 residues in the CDR3. Trimming shortened V by 2 bases and J by 0 bases, and 19 bases separated the two germline ends. Germline loops: CDR1 ENHRY, CDR2 SYGVKD.

The rearrangement links TRBV5-4 to TRBJ1-2, with TRBD1 as a possible D gene (6 bases). Trimming left V 4 bases short and J 1 base short, with 17 bases between. The CDR3 is 16 amino acids. Germline CDR1 reads SGHNT; CDR2 reads YYREEE (reference sequence). The CDR3: CASSPPWGTLNYGYTF. CDR3 nucleotide sequence: TGTGCCAGCAGCCCCCCTTGGGGGACACTTAACTATGGCTACACCTTC.

The CDR3 loop is CASSVLGLAGGTTDTQYF. In DNA, the CDR3 is TGTGCCAGCAGCGTTCTAGGCCTAGCGGGAGGAACAACAGATACGCAGTATTTT. The V and J genes are TRBV9 and TRBJ2-3, with 11 positions matching TRBD2. The CDR3 runs to 18 residues. Looked up from germline, CDR1 is SGDLS and CDR2 is YYNGEE. After removal of 2 bases from V and 3 bases from J, the junction contained 11 bases not matched to a gene.

This clone is a singleton in its sample. This rearrangement joins TRBV6-5 to TRBJ1-2; possibly TRBD1 for D (6 bases). V dropped 7 bases and J dropped 3 bases, with 18 bases sitting between them. The V gene's germline CDR1 is MNHEY and CDR2 SVGAGI. The CDR3 has 15 residues. CDR3 nucleotide sequence: TGTGCCAGCACCCCTCAAATGGACAGCTACTATGGCTACACCTTC. Protein: CASTPQMDSYYGYTF.